This T cell receptor beta chain was sequenced in a study of blood T cell repertoires in COVID-19 (dated by TCRdb to the early 2020s). Looking at the study overall: Samples from collaborators originated in the United States, Italy and Spain and spanned both the acute and convalescent phases of COVID-19. Samples were obtained from the ongoing ImmuneRACE study (first 160 participants) and from about 1,300 subjects provided by 6 global collaborators. Subjects who had been exposed to COVID-19, were actively infected with it, or had recovered from it provided the deeply sampled blood TCRbeta repertoires that made up the dataset. A freely available public database, intended as a resource for researchers studying the immune response to SARS-CoV-2, is where the repertoires were released. The sample metadata nearly always contained a de-identified subject ID, COVID-19 status, age in years and sex. Where HLA class I and class II types were available, the types were taken from metadata supplied by the sample provider, not from assay-based typing. The material from the prospective study consisted of cDNA or gDNA derived from T cells, B-cell-depleted T cells, or PBMCs.

Results the study describes overall, beyond this receptor: The amount of clinical and demographic metadata varied by source and participant and was provided uncurated.

TCRbeta CDR3 regions were amplified from genomic DNA using the immunoSEQ Assay, a bias-controlled multiplex PCR. As for the original processing: Within the assay, amplification of reference gene primers was used to estimate how many nucleated cells each sample contained. To quantify the absolute abundance of each unique TCRbeta CDR3 rearrangement, sequence reads were collapsed and filtered. Productive Simpson clonality was computed per sample as the square root of Simpson's diversity index over productive rearrangements. Here the immuneACCESS table is served through TCRdb, limited to in-frame sequences with V and J called. Missing clones are a known gap in these copies; in checked studies unresolved V genes cover under half, and the rest lacks a known reason. That table is the source of V, J and clone size, and D and trimming were worked out from the DNA. Within this sample are about 200,000 clones, with around three quarters of them counted one time only. 5.5% of the sample rests with the top ten.

The collaborating institutions used their own protocols to collect whole blood in K2EDTA tubes. For TCRbeta analysis, collaborator samples were shipped as frozen whole blood, as isolated PBMCs, or as DNA extracted from either sample type. From cysteine to phenylalanine, the CDR3 is 13 amino acids long. Only CDR3 DNA is held: 39 bases, read in frame from base 1. The germline V and J ends show losses of 8 bases and 5 bases respectively, and no gene match explains 9 bases of the junction. CDR1 and CDR2 are read off the germline V gene (reference sequence) as SEHNR and FQNEAQ. As to this clone: Its antigen is not yet known. There are no base qualities to consult, and no much larger clone falls within one base.

The origin of this receptor is a woman in her 70s with acute or convalescent COVID-19. The sample consisted of peripheral blood. Here the chain combines TRBV7-9 and TRBJ2-7, and 7 junction bases match TRBD1. In nucleotide form, the sequence is TGTGCCAGCCGTCAGGGGGTCGTCCACGAGCAGTACTTC. Its coded protein is CASRQGVVHEQYF.